This is a list of T cell receptor beta chains from one sample in a study of T cells after posttransplantation cyclophosphamide. Data came from immunoSEQ multiplex PCR; TCRdb stores just in-frame clones and leaves some out. Of 4,500 to 6,000 clones in the sample, almost 95% were seen once. Sequenced input: CD4+ T cells sorted from bone marrow. Receptor source: a woman between 55 and 75 years old in good health, CMV-negative, and a related stem cell transplant donor. CDR3s include the opening cysteine and the closing phenylalanine or tryptophan. Fields, in order: J gene, D gene, clone size, V gene, CDR3 protein, CDR3 DNA. The D gene is left open where the match is weak. For some rows the clone size is stated as once, few or many, or as a class when expanded; others skip it.

j_call: TRBJ1-3
d_call: .
clone_size: .
v_call: TRBV11-2
cdr3_aa: CASSPSRGNTIYF
cdr3_nt: TGTGCCAGCAGCCCCTCGAGGGGAAACACCATATATTTT

j_call: TRBJ2-5
d_call: TRBD2
clone_size: few
v_call: TRBV6-5
cdr3_aa: CASSWTSQETQYF
cdr3_nt: TGTGCCAGCAGTTGGACTAGCCAAGAGACCCAGTACTTC

j_call: TRBJ1-2
d_call: TRBD1
clone_size: .
v_call: TRBV19
cdr3_aa: CASTWDRGDGYTF
cdr3_nt: TGTGCCAGTACCTGGGACAGGGGCGATGGCTACACCTTC

j_call: TRBJ2-3
d_call: TRBD2
clone_size: .
v_call: TRBV5-6
cdr3_aa: CASILAGNTDTQYF
cdr3_nt: TGTGCCAGCATCCTAGCGGGGAACACAGATACGCAGTATTTT

j_call: TRBJ1-1
d_call: .
clone_size: .
v_call: TRBV5-1
cdr3_aa: CASSFTMNTEAFF
cdr3_nt: TGCGCCAGCAGCTTCACAATGAACACTGAAGCTTTCTTT

j_call: TRBJ2-1
d_call: TRBD1
clone_size: .
v_call: TRBV6-5
cdr3_aa: CASSSDRTGNNEQFF
cdr3_nt: TGTGCCAGCAGTTCCGACCGGACAGGGAACAATGAGCAGTTCTTC

j_call: TRBJ1-6
d_call: TRBD1
clone_size: .
v_call: TRBV11-1
cdr3_aa: CASSRTGGSSPLHF
cdr3_nt: TGTGCCAGCAGCCGGACAGGGGGAAGTTCACCCCTCCACTTT

j_call: TRBJ2-1
d_call: .
clone_size: .
v_call: TRBV7-9
cdr3_aa: CASSAPPTSYNEQFF
cdr3_nt: TGTGCCAGCAGCGCACCGCCTACTAGCTACAATGAGCAGTTCTTC

j_call: TRBJ2-7
d_call: .
clone_size: .
v_call: TRBV19
cdr3_aa: CASTLRPGGYEQYF
cdr3_nt: TGTGCCAGTACCCTACGACCCGGGGGCTACGAGCAGTACTTC

j_call: TRBJ1-3
d_call: .
clone_size: .
v_call: TRBV5-6
cdr3_aa: CASSLTGGNTIYF
cdr3_nt: TGTGCCAGCAGCTTGACCGGGGGAAACACCATATATTTT

j_call: TRBJ2-6
d_call: TRBD1
clone_size: .
v_call: TRBV7-3
cdr3_aa: CASGDRGRSGANVLTF
cdr3_nt: TGTGCCAGCGGGGACAGGGGGCGTTCTGGGGCCAACGTCCTGACTTTC

j_call: TRBJ1-5
d_call: TRBD1
clone_size: once
v_call: TRBV10-3
cdr3_aa: CAISESTGSHQPQHF
cdr3_nt: TGTGCCATCAGTGAGTCGACAGGGAGTCATCAGCCCCAGCATTTT

j_call: TRBJ2-7
d_call: TRBD1
clone_size: .
v_call: TRBV5-1
cdr3_aa: CASSLTWDRSYEQYF
cdr3_nt: TGCGCCAGCAGCCTAACCTGGGACAGGAGCTACGAGCAGTACTTC

j_call: TRBJ2-2
d_call: .
clone_size: .
v_call: TRBV28
cdr3_aa: CASSLPGQNTGELFF
cdr3_nt: TGTGCCAGCAGTTTACCAGGTCAGAACACCGGGGAGCTGTTTTTT